This TCR beta chain stems from a study of regulatory T cells in long-lasting Graves disease. Notes on this clonotype: The antigen remains unidentified.

Time point denoted: persistent/refractory GD, antithyroid drugs over 5 years with positive TRAb. From RNA extracted from PBMCs, the TCR library was made. An endocrinology department in Xi'an, China, supplied the patients. General observations from the study: There were preferences for TRBV28, TRBJ1-2 and TRBJ2-5 in persistent disease. Thyroid tissue was not studied; only peripheral blood was.

Investigators prepared the TCR beta libraries by applying iRepertoire HTBI primers and Arm-PCR of CDR3 regions. TCRdb processed the multiplex PCR reads anew with MiXCR; each CDR3 protein has one entry. Of about 470,000 distinct CDR3 sequences listed, roughly 20% were seen once; the top ten hold 7% to 10%. V lost 7 bases, J lost 3 bases, and 7 bases stayed unmatched. The V gene's germline CDR1 is SGHAT and CDR2 FQNNGV. The CDR3 runs to 16 residues. The TCR sequence derives from a female donor with Graves disease. The sequenced sample was peripheral blood mononuclear cells (PBMCs), obtained when the disease was refractory, from a patient treated with antithyroid drugs. V gene TRBV11-2 combines with J gene TRBJ2-1, with 12 positions matching TRBD2. The CDR3 spells CASTRTSGNIYNEQFF. In DNA, the CDR3 is TGTGCCAGCACCAGGACTAGCGGGAACATCTACAATGAGCAGTTCTTC.